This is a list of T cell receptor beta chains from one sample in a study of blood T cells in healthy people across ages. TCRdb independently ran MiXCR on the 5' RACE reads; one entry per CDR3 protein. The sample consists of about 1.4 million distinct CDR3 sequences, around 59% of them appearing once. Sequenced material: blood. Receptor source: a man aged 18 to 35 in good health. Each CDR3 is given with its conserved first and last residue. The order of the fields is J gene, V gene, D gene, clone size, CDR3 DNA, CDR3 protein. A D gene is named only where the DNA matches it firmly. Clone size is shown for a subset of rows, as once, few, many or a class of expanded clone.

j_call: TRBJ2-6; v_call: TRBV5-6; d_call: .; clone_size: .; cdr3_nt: TGTGCCAGCAGCATCGACAGAGCCTTTTCTGGGGCCAACGTCCTGACTTTC; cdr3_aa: CASSIDRAFSGANVLTF
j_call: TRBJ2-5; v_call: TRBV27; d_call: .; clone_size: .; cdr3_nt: TGTGCCAGCAGTTTATATCTCGACTCTCAAGAGACCCAGTACTTC; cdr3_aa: CASSLYLDSQETQYF
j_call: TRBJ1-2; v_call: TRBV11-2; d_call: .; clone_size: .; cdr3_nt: TGTGCCAGCAGCTCCAGTTGGGGTGAGGAGGACTATGGCTACACCTTC; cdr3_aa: CASSSSWGEEDYGYTF
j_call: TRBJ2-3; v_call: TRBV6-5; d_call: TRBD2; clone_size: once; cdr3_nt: TGTGCCAGCAGTTACTCGATTCGGGGGGGCCAAGGGTTCGCCACAGATACGCAGTATTTT; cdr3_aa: CASSYSIRGGQGFATDTQYF
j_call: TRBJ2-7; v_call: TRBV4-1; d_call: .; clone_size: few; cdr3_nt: TGCGCCAGCAGCCCTGTAGTAGGACTACCACTCTACGAGCAGTACTTC; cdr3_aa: CASSPVVGLPLYEQYF
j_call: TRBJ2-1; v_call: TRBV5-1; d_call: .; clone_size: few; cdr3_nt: TGCGCCAGCAGCTTGGCCCGTTACCTAGTGGATGAGCAGTTCTTC; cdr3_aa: CASSLARYLVDEQFF
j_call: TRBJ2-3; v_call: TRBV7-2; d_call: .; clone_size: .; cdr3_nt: TGTGCCAGCGGGGCCGTTTTCCCAGATACGCAGTATTTT; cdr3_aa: CASGAVFPDTQYF
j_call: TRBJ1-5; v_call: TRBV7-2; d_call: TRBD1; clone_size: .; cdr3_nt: TGTGCCAGCAGCTTAGCGACAGGGTGGTACAAGGATCAGCCCCAGCATTTT; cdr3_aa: CASSLATGWYKDQPQHF
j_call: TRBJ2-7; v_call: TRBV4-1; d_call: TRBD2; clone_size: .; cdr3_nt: TGCGCCAGCAGCTTCGAGGGAGGGGCCTACGAGCAGTACTTC; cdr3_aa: CASSFEGGAYEQYF
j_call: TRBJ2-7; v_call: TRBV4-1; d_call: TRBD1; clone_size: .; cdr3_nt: TGCGCCAGCAGCCAAGTTGGACAGGACTACGAGCAGTACTTC; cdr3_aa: CASSQVGQDYEQYF
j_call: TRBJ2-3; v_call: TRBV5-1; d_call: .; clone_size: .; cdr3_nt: TGCGCCAGCAGCTTGGGCGAGGGCGGGAGCACAGATACGCAGTATTTT; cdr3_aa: CASSLGEGGSTDTQYF
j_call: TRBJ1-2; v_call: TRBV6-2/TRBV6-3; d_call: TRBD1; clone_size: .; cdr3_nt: TGTGCCAGCACCGAAATGGGACAGGGGGCGCATGGCTACACCTTC; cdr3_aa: CASTEMGQGAHGYTF
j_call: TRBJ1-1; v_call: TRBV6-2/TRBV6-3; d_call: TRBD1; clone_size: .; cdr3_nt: TGTGCCAGCACGAAAGGACAGGTGAACACTGAAGCTTTCTTT; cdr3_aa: CASTKGQVNTEAFF
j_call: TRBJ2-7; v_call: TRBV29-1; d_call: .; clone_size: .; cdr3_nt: TGCAGCGTTGAAGTTGGGACCGGGGCCTACGAGCAGTACTTC; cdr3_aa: CSVEVGTGAYEQYF
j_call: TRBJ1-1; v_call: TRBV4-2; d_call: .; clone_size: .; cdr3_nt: TGTGCCAGCAGCCAAGATAGGGGCAGCCAAGCTTTCTTT; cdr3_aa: CASSQDRGSQAFF
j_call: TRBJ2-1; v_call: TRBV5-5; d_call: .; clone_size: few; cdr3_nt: TGTGCCAGCAGCCTGTGGACCTACAATGAGCAGTTCTTC; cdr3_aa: CASSLWTYNEQFF
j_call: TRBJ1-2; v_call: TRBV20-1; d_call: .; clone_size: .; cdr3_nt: TGCAGTGCCGCCGGGGCGCGAGGCTACACCTTC; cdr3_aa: CSAAGARGYTF
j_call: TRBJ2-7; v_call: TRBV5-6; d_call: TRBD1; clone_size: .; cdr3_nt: TGTGCCAGCAGTATCCGGGACAGAATCTACGAGCAGTACTTC; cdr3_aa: CASSIRDRIYEQYF
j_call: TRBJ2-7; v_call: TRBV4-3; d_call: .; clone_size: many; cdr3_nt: TGCGCCAGCAGCCAAGACGGCGGGGTCTCCGAGCAGTACTTC; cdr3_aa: CASSQDGGVSEQYF
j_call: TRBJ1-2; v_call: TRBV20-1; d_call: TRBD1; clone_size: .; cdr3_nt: TGCAGTGCGACAGGGGTGAGGGGCTACACCTTC; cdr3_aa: CSATGVRGYTF
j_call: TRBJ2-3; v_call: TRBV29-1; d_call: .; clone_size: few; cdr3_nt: TGCAGCGTTGTTCGGGGCTCCACAGATACGCAGTATTTT; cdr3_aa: CSVVRGSTDTQYF
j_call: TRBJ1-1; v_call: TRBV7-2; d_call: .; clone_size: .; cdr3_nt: TGTGCCAGCAGCTTAGATTACCAGCTCAACACTGAAGCTTTCTTT; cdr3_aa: CASSLDYQLNTEAFF
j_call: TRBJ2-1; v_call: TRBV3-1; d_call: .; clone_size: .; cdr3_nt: TGTGCCACCTCGCTTGAGTTGAGCTCCCACAATGAGCAGTTCTTC; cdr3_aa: CATSLELSSHNEQFF
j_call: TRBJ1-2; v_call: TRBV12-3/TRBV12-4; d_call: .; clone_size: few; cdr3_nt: TGTGCCAGCACCCGAAACACGGACACCTATGGCTACACCTTC; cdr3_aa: CASTRNTDTYGYTF
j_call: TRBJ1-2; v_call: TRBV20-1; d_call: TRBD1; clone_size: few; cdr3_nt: TGCAGTGCTAGAGATAGGAACAGGGGTCGGCTCTATGGCTACACCTTC; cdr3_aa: CSARDRNRGRLYGYTF
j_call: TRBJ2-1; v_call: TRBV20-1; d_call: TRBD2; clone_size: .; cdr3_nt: TGCAGTGCTACCGGCCGGACTAGCGGCTACAATGAGCAGTTCTTC; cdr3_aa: CSATGRTSGYNEQFF
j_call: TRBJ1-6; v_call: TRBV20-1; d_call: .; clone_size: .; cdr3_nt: TGCAGTGCTATGGGGAACTCGCCCCTCCACTTT; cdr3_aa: CSAMGNSPLHF
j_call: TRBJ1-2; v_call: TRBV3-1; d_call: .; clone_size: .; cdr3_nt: TGTGCCAGCAGACCGACCCCCGGGACACAGAACTATGGCTACACCTTC; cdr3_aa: CASRPTPGTQNYGYTF
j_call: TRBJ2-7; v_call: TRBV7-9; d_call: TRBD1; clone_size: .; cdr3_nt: TGTGCCAGCAGCCAATCCGGGACAGGGACTTTCGTATACGAGCAGTACTTC; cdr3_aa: CASSQSGTGTFVYEQYF
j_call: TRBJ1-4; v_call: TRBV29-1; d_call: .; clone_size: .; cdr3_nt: TGCAGCGTTGAAAGGCCTCCTCCCCGATCGGAAAAACTGTTTTTT; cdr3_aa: CSVERPPPRSEKLFF
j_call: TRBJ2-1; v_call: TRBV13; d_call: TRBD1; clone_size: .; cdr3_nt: TGTGCCAGCAGCTCTGGAGACAGGGGACGGCATGAGCAGTTCTTC; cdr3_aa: CASSSGDRGRHEQFF
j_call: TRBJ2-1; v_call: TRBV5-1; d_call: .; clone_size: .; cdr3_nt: TGCGCCAGCACTGTCTCGGCTGATTACTACAATGAGCAGTTCTTC; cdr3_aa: CASTVSADYYNEQFF
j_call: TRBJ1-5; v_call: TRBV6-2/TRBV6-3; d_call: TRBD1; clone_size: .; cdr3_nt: TGTGCCAGCAGTCTCGCTCAGGGGGCAGGTCAGCCCCAGCATTTT; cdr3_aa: CASSLAQGAGQPQHF
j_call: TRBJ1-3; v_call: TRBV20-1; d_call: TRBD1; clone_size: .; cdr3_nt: TGCAGTGCTAATAGACAGGGGGGAAACACCATATATTTT; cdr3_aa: CSANRQGGNTIYF
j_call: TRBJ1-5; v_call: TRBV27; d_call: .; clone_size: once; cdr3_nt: TGTGCCAGCAGCCTAACTTATACCCTTCGACAAGTAGCTATCAAACCCCAGCATTTT; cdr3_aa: CASSLTYTLRQVAIKPQHF
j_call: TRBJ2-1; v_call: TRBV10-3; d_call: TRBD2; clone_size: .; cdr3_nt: TGTGCCATCAGTGACCACTTAGCGGGGAGCTCCTACAATGAGCAGTTCTTC; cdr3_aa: CAISDHLAGSSYNEQFF
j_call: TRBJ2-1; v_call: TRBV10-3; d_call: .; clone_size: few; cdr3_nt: TGTGCCATCAGTGACAGTGGCGCGGAGGGGTTCTATGAGCAGTTCTTC; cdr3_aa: CAISDSGAEGFYEQFF
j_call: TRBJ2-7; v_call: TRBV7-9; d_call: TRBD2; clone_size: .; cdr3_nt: TGTGCCAGCAGCGCCCTGGACGGTCTAGCGGTCTACGAGCAGTACTTC; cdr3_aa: CASSALDGLAVYEQYF
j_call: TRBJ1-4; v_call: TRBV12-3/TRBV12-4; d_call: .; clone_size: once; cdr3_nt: TGTGCCAGCAGTTTGGTGAGGGGCCTAGTGATGAATGCAACTAATGAAAAACTGTTTTTT; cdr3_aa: CASSLVRGLVMNATNEKLFF
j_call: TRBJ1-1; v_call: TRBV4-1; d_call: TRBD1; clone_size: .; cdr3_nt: TGCGCCAGCACCGGGACAGGGGGGACCACTGAAGCTTTCTTT; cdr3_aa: CASTGTGGTTEAFF
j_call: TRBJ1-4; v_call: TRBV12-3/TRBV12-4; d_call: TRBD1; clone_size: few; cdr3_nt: TGTGCCAGCAGACAACAGGGGGCTTGGGAAAAACTGTTTTTT; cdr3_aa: CASRQQGAWEKLFF
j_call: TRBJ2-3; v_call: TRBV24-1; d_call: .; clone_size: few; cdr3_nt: TGTGCCACCCAAGGGGCAGGCACAGATACGCAGTATTTT; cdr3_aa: CATQGAGTDTQYF
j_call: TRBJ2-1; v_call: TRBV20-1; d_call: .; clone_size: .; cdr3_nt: TGCAGTGCTAGAGATGTTGGCAGGCCGGTTGAGCAGTTCTTC; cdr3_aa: CSARDVGRPVEQFF
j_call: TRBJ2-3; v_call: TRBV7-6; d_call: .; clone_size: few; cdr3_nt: TGTGCCAGCAGCGAAATAAATACGCAGTATTTT; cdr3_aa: CASSEINTQYF
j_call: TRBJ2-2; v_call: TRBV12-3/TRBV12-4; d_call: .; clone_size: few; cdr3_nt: TGTGCCGCAGGGGGGAGGGCCGGGGAGCTGTTTTTT; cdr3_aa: CAAGGRAGELFF
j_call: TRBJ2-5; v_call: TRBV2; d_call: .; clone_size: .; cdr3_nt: TGTGCCAGCAGAGATGTTTTGGGGGGATACCAAGAGACCCAGTACTTC; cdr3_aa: CASRDVLGGYQETQYF
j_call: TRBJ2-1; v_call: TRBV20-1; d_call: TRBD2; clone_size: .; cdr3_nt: TGCAGTGCTACTAGCGGCCAAATCTACAATGAGCAGTTCTTC; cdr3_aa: CSATSGQIYNEQFF
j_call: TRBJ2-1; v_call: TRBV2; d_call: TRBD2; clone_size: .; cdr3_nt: TGTGCCAGCAGTCCTACTATAGCGGGTCGGTCCCTGTTCTTC; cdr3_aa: CASSPTIAGRSLFF
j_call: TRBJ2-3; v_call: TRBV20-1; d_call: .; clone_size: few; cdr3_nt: TGCAGTGCTAGGGAAGTAGATACGCAGTATTTT; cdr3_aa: CSAREVDTQYF
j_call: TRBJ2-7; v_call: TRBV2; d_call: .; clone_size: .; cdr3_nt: TGTGCCAGCAGTGAAGTTACGGGCACCTACGAGCAGTACTTC; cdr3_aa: CASSEVTGTYEQYF
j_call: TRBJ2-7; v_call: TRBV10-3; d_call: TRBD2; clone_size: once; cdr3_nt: TGTGCCGTGAAGAGGACTAGCGAGGCCTACGAGCAGTACTTC; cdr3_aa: CAVKRTSEAYEQYF
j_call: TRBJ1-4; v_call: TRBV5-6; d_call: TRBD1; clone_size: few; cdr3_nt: TGTGCCAGCAGTTACGAAACAGGGGCCACTAATGAAAAACTGTTTTTT; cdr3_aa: CASSYETGATNEKLFF
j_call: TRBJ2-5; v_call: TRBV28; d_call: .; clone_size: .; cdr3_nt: TGTGCCAGCAGTCCACCTTACGGAGAGACCCAGTACTTC; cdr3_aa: CASSPPYGETQYF
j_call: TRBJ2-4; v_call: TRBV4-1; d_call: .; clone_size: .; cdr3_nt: TGCGCCAGCCGCCCGGTGGTACTAGCCGCGCAGAGGAATGAGCAGTACTTC; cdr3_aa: CASRPVVLAAQRNEQYF
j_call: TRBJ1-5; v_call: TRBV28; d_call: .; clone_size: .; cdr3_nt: TGTGCCAGCAGTTTCCCGGGGGCCGGTCAGCCCCAGCATTTT; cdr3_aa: CASSFPGAGQPQHF
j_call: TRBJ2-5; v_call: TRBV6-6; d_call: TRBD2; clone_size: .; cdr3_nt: TGTGCCAGCGGCTACCCGGGACTAGCGGAAGAGATCCAGTACTTC; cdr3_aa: CASGYPGLAEEIQYF
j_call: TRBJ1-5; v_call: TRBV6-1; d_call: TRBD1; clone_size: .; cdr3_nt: TGTGCCAGCAGTGCGATTTCAGGGGGCTCTCAGCCCCAGCATTTT; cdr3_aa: CASSAISGGSQPQHF
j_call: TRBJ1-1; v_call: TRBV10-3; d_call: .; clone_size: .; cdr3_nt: TGTGCCATCAGTGAGTACGGTCCGGAAGCTTTCTTT; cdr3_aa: CAISEYGPEAFF
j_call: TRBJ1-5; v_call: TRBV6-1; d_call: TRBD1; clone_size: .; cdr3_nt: TGTGCCAGCAGTGGAACACGGACAGGGCAACAGCCCCAGCATTTT; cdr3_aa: CASSGTRTGQQPQHF
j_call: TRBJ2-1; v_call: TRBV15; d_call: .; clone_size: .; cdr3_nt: TGTGCCACTAACCTGACCGTAAACCAACCCTCTATCTACAATGAGCAGTTCTTC; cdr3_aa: CATNLTVNQPSIYNEQFF